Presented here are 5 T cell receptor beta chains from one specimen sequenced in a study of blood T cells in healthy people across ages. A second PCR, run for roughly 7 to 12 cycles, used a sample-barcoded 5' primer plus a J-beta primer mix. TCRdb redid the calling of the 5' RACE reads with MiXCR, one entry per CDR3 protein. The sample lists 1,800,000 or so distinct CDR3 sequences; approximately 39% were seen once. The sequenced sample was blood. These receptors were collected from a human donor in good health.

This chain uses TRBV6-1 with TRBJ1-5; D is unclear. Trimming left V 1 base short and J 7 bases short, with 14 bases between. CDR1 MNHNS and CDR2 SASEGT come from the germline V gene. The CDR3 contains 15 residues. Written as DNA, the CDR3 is TGTGCCAGCAGTGAAGGCCCCTTAGGTCAACAGCCCCAGCATTTT. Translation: CASSEGPLGQQPQHF.

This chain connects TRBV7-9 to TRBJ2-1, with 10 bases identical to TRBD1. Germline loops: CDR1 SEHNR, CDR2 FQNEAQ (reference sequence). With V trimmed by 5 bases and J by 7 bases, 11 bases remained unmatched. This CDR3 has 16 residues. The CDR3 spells CASSTLPGQGLNEQFF. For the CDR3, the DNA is TGTGCCAGCAGCACCCTGCCGGGACAGGGGTTAAATGAGCAGTTCTTC.

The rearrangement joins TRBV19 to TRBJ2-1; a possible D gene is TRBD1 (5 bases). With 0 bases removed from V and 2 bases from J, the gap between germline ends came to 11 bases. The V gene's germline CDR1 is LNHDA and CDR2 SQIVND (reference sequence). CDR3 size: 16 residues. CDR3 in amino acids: CASSIDRQIAYNEQFF. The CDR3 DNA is TGTGCCAGTAGTATAGATCGACAGATAGCCTACAATGAGCAGTTCTTC.

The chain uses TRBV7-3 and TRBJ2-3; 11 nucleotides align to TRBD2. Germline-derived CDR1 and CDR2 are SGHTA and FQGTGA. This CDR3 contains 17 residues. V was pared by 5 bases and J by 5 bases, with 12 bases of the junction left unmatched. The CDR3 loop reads CASSLIAGGPPGDTQYF. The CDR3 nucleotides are TGTGCCAGCAGCCTCATAGCGGGGGGGCCACCGGGAGATACGCAGTATTTT.

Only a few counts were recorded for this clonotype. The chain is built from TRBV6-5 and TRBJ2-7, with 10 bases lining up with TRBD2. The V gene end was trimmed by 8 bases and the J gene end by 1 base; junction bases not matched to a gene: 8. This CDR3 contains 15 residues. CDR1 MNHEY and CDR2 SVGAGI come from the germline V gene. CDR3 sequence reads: CASRGPSGGSYEQYF. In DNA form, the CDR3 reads TGTGCCAGCCGGGGCCCTAGCGGGGGATCCTACGAGCAGTACTTC.